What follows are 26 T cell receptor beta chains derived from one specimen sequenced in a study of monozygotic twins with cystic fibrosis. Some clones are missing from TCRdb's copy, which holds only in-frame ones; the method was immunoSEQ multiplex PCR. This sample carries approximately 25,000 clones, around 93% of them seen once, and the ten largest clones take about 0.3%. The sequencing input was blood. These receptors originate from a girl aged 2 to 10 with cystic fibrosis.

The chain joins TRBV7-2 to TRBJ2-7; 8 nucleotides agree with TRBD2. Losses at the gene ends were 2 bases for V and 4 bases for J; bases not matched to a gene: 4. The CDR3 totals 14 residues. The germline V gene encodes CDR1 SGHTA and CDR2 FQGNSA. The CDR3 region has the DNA TGTGCCAGCAGCTTAACCCGGGGGGGTTACGAGCAGTACTTC. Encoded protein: CASSLTRGGYEQYF. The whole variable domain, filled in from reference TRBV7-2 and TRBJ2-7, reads GAGVSQSPSNKVTEKGKDVELRCDPISGHTALYWYRQSLGQGLEFLIYFQGNSAPDKSGLPSDRFSAERTGGSVSTLTIQRTQQEDSAVYLCASSLTRGGYEQYFGPGTRLTVT.

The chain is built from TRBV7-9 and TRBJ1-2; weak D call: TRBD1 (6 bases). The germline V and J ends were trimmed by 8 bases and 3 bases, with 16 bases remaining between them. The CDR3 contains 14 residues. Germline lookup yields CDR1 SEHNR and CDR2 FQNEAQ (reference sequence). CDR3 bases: TGTGCCAGCGGTGATGGGGCAGGGGACTATGGCTACACCTTC. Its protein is CASGDGAGDYGYTF.

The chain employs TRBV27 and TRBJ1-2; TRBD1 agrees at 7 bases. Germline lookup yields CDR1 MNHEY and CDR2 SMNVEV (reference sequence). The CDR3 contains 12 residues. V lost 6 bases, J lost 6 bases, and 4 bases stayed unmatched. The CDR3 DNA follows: TGTGCCAGCAGGACAGGGTTTCATGGCTACACCTTC. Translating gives CASRTGFHGYTF.

CDR3 protein: CAWSVRRAGMNTEAFF. For the CDR3, the DNA is TGTGCCTGGAGTGTAAGGCGGGCCGGCATGAACACTGAAGCTTTCTTT. The chain is built from TRBV30 and TRBJ1-1; D remains unclear. Germline assignment: CDR1 GTSNPN and CDR2 SVGIG (reference sequence). CDR3 length: 16 amino acids. With 0 bases removed from V and 0 bases from J, the gap between germline ends came to 14 bases. Combining the CDR3 with reference TRBV30 and TRBJ1-1 gives the whole variable domain SQTIHQWPATLVQPVGSPLSLECTVEGTSNPNLYWYRQAAGRGLQLLFYSVGIGQISSEVPQNLSASRPQDRQFILSSKKLLLSDSGFYLCAWSVRRAGMNTEAFFGQGTRLTVV.

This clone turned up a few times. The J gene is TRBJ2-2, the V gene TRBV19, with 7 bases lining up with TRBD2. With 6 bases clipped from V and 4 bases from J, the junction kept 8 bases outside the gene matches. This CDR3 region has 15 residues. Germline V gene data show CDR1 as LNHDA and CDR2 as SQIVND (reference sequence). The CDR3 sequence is CASRGGVRFTGELFF. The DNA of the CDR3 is TGTGCCAGTAGGGGAGGGGTTCGGTTCACCGGGGAGCTGTTTTTT.

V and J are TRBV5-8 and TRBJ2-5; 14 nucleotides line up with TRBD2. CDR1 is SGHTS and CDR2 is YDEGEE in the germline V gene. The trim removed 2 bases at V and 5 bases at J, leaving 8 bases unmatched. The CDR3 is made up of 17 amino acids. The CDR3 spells CASSFRLAGGPWETQYF. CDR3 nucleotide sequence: TGTGCCAGCAGCTTTCGACTAGCGGGGGGGCCTTGGGAGACCCAGTACTTC.

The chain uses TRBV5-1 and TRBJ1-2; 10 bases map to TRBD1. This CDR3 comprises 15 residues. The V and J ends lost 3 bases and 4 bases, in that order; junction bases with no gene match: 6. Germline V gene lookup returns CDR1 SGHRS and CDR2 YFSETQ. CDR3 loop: CASSSVGTGVYGYTF. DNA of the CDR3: TGCGCCAGCAGCTCGGTAGGGACAGGGGTCTATGGCTACACCTTC. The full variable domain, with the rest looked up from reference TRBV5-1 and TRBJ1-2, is KAGVTQTPRYLIKTRGQQVTLSCSPISGHRSVSWYQQTPGQGLQFLFEYFSETQRNKGNFPGRFSGRQFSNSRSEMNVSTLELGDSALYLCASSSVGTGVYGYTFGSGTRLTVV.

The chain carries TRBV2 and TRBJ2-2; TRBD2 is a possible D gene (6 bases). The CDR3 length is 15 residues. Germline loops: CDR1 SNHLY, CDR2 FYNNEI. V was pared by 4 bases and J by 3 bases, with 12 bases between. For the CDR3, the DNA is TGTGCCAGCAGTGGGAGGGGAAGGGACACCGGGGAGCTGTTTTTT. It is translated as CASSGRGRDTGELFF. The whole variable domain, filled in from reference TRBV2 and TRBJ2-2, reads EPEVTQTPSHQVTQMGQEVILRCVPISNHLYFYWYRQILGQKVEFLVSFYNNEISEKSEIFDDQFSVERPDGSNFTLKIRSTKLEDSAMYFCASSGRGRDTGELFFGEGSRLTVL.

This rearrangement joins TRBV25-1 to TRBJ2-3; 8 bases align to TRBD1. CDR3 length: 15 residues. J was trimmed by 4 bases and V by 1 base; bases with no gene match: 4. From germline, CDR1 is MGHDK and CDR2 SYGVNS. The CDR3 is CASSEFGQGPDTQYF. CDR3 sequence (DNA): TGTGCCAGCAGTGAATTCGGACAGGGACCAGATACGCAGTATTTT. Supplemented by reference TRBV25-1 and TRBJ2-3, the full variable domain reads EADIYQTPRYLVIGTGKKITLECSQTMGHDKMYWYQQDPGMELHLIHYSYGVNSTEKGDLSSESTVSRIRTEHFPLTLESARPSHTSQYLCASSEFGQGPDTQYFGPGTRLTVL.

CDR3 nucleotide sequence: TGTGCCAGTAGTATTACCGGGACAGGGAAAAATGAAAAACTGTTTTTT. It encodes CASSITGTGKNEKLFF. The chain carries TRBV19 and TRBJ1-4; 9 positions match TRBD1. CDR1 and CDR2 (germline): LNHDA, SQIVND (reference sequence). V was pared by 3 bases and J by 5 bases, with 7 bases of the junction left unmatched. The CDR3 loop spans 16 amino acids.

The CDR3 region has the DNA TGTGCCAGCTCACCTTTAGCGGGGGAAGAGACCCAGTACTTC. Translated: CASSPLAGEETQYF. The J gene is TRBJ2-5, the V gene TRBV18; 9 nucleotides match TRBD2. The ends lost 3 bases at V and 3 bases at J; junction bases unmatched: 2. Germline lookup yields CDR1 KGHSH and CDR2 LQKENI. The CDR3 is 14 amino acids.

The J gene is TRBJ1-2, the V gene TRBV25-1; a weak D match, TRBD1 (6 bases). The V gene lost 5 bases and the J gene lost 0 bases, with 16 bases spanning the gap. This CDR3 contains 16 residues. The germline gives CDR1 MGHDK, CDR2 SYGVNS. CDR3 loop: CASSRSGGGANYGYTF. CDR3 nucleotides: TGTGCCAGCAGTCGGTCTGGCGGGGGCGCTAACTATGGCTACACCTTC.

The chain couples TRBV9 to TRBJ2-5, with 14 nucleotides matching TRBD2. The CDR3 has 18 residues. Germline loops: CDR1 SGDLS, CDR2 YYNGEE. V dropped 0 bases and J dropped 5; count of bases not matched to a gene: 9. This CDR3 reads CASSVVTSGGAEFETQYF. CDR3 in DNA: TGTGCCAGCAGCGTAGTGACTAGCGGGGGGGCCGAATTTGAGACCCAGTACTTC.

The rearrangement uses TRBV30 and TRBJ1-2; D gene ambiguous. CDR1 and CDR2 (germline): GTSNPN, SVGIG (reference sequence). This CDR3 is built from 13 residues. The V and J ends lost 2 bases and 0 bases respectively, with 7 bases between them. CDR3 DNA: TGTGCCTGGAGTTCACATCCTAACTATGGCTACACCTTC. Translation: CAWSSHPNYGYTF.

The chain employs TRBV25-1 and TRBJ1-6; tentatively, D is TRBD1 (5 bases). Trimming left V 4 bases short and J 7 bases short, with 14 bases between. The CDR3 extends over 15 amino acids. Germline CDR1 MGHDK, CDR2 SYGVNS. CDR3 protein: CASSARAVWNSPLHF. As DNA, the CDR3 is TGTGCCAGCAGTGCCAGGGCCGTGTGGAATTCACCCCTCCACTTT.

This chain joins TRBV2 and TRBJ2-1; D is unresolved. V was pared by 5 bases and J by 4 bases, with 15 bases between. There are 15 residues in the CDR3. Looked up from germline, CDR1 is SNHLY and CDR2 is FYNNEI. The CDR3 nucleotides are TGTGCCAGCAGTCCGAATACCATGACTTACAATGAGCAGTTCTTC. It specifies CASSPNTMTYNEQFF.

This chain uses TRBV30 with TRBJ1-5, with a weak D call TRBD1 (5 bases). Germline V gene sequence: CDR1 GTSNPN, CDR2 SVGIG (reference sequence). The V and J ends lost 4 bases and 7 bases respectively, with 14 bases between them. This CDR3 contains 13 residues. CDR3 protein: CAWNVGGGQPQHF. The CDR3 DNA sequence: TGTGCCTGGAACGTCGGGGGTGGCCAGCCCCAGCATTTT.

The CDR3 here is CASSLGGGNGVASPLHF. The CDR3 nucleotides are TGTGCCAGCAGCTTAGGTGGGGGGAACGGTGTAGCTTCACCCCTCCACTTT. The rearrangement links TRBV13 to TRBJ1-6; tentative D call: TRBD1 (5 bases). From germline, CDR1 is PRHDT and CDR2 FYEKMQ (reference sequence). Trimming took off 0 bases at V and 9 bases at J, with 18 bases between the two ends. This CDR3 contains 17 residues.

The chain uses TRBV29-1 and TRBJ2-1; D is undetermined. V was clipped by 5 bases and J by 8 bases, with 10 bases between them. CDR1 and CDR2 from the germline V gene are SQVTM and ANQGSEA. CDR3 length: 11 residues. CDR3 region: CSVRLGYEQFF. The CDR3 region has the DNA TGCAGCGTTCGCCTGGGCTATGAGCAGTTCTTC.

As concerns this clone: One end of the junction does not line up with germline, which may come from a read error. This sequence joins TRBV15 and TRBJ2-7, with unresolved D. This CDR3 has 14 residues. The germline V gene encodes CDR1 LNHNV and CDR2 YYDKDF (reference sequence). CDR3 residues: CATSRDIFSSEQYF. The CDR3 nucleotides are TGTGCCACCAGCAGAGATATATTCTCCTCCGAGCAGTACTTC.

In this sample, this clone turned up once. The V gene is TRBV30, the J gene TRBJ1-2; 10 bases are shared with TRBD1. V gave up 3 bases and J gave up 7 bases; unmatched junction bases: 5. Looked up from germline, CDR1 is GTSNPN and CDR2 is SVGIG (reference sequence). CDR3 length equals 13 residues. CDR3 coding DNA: TGTGCCTGGAGCCGACAGGGGGCGGGTGGCTACACCTTC. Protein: CAWSRQGAGGYTF.

The CDR3 DNA follows: TGTGCCAGCAGCTTAGGAGGACATAGTAATGAAAAACTGTTTTTT. This sequence encodes CASSLGGHSNEKLFF. The rearrangement joins TRBV7-9 to TRBJ1-4, with D possibly matching TRBD1 (5 bases). Germline V gene lookup returns CDR1 SEHNR and CDR2 FQNEAQ (reference sequence). Trimming pared 1 base from V and 4 bases from J, leaving 10 bases between. The length of the CDR3 is 15 residues.

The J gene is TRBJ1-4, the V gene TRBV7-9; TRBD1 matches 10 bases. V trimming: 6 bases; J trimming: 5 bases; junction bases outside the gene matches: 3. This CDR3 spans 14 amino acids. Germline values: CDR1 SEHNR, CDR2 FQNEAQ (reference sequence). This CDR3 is CASSSGQGNEKLFF. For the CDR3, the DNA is TGTGCCAGCAGTTCGGGACAGGGGAATGAAAAACTGTTTTTT.

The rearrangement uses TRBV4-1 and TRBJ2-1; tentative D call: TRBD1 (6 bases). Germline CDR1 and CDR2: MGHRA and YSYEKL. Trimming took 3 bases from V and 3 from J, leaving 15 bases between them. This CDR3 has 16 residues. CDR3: CASSHPTGRVYNEQFF. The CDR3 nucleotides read TGCGCCAGCAGCCATCCGACAGGCAGGGTCTACAATGAGCAGTTCTTC.

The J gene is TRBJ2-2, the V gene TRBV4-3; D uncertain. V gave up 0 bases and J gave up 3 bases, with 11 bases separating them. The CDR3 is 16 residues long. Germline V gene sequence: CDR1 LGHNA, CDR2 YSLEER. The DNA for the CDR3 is TGCGCCAGCAGCCAAGATGGTCAGCCGCACACCGGGGAGCTGTTTTTT. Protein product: CASSQDGQPHTGELFF.

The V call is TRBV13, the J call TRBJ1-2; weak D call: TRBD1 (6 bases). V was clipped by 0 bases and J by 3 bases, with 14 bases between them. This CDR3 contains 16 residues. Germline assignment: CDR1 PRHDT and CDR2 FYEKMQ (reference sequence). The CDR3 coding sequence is TGTGCCAGCAGCTTAGGCACGGTAGCAGGGGACTATGGCTACACCTTC. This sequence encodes CASSLGTVAGDYGYTF.